Described below is a single T cell receptor beta chain sequence and its context. Its antigen is as yet unknown. The data were taken from a study of Ad26.COV2.S vaccination and SARS-CoV-2 variants. CDR3 length equals 14 residues. The V end lost 1 base, the J end lost 14 bases, and 15 bases lay between the germline ends. Looked up from germline, CDR1 is MDHEN and CDR2 is SYDVKM. The study, taken as a whole, reports: Similar non-spike TCR breadth was seen in vaccine and placebo recipients.

As for treatment: around 19 received Ad26.COV2.S at low or high dose, single or two shots; about 5 received placebo; per-sample allocation not given. After the first vaccine or placebo injection, samples were drawn on day 63. This Boston cohort included adults aged 18-55 years. Assay used: immunoSEQ multiplex PCR; TCRdb lists only in-frame clones, some missing. The table lists 350,000 to 500,000 clones, about 91% of them singletons. The chain combines TRBV28 with TRBJ1-6; D possibly corresponds to TRBD1 (5 bases). The specimen was peripheral blood, collected in a trial of Ad26.COV2.S vaccine versus placebo. The receptor comes from a person between 18 and 65 years old who received the Ad26.COV2.S COVID-19 vaccine or a placebo. The CDR3, as DNA: TGTGCCAGCAGTTTATTCAGGGCACGGCCCACCCTCCACTTT. The encoded protein is CASSLFRARPTLHF.